The source of this TCR beta chain is a study of T-cell memory formation after mild COVID-19. V shed 0 bases and J shed 2 bases, with 10 bases lying between them. The CDR3 length is 14 residues. Germline assignment: CDR1 DFQATT and CDR2 SNEGSKA (reference sequence). One entry per CDR3 protein results from TCRdb running MiXCR on the 5' RACE reads. The table records 70,000 to 100,000 distinct CDR3 sequences, about 14% of them present only once. Sequenced sample: PBMCs or a T cell subset sorted from them (not recorded which). The rearrangement uses TRBV20-1 and TRBJ1-1; D is perhaps TRBD1 (5 bases). The sequence was obtained from a young man who had mild COVID-19 (a few samples of this study predate the infection). Cell type and time point are not known. As DNA, the CDR3 is TGCAGTGCTAGAGAGGTCAGGGATAACACTGAAGCTTTCTTT. The encoded protein is CSAREVRDNTEAFF.